Listed below are T cell receptor beta chains from one sample, sequenced in a study of radiotherapy plus CTLA-4 blockade in lung cancer. Only in-frame clones appear in the TCRdb table, and some are missing; sequencing was by immunoSEQ multiplex PCR. The sample contains roughly 130,000 clones, 80% to 90% of which appear only once. The starting material was peripheral blood, obtained from a patient treated with radiotherapy plus ipilimumab. These TCRs come from a human donor with non-small cell lung cancer that progressed on radiotherapy plus ipilimumab. Each CDR3 is given with its conserved first and last residue. A D gene is named only where the DNA matches it firmly. Part of the rows lack a size; the others show once, few, many or a class for expanded clones.

abundance	d_gene	v_gene	j_gene	CDR3nt	CDR3aa
NA	NA	TRBV2	TRBJ2-3	TGTGCCAGCAGTGTCAGGAGGGGAATAGTAGATACGCAGTATTTT	CASSVRRGIVDTQYF
NA	TRBD1	TRBV29-1	TRBJ1-2	TGCAGCGTTGCTCCGGGACAGGGATATGGCCACACCTTC	CSVAPGQGYGHTF
once	NA	TRBV27	TRBJ1-2	TGTGCCAGCAGTTTATCGGGGACCAGGGGCTACACCTTC	CASSLSGTRGYTF
NA	TRBD2	TRBV5-4	TRBJ2-1	TGTGCCAGCAGCTTTGAGCTAGCGGGAGGAAGTGAGCAGTTCTTC	CASSFELAGGSEQFF
NA	NA	TRBV25-1	TRBJ2-2	TGTGCCAGCAGTGACCGACAGAACACCGGGGAGCTGTTTTTT	CASSDRQNTGELFF
NA	NA	TRBV20-1	TRBJ2-7	TGCAGTGCGCTGAGCGGTTACGAGCAGTACTTC	CSALSGYEQYF
NA	NA	TRBV28	TRBJ1-1	TGTGCCAGCAGCCTCTCCCACGGGGGGTTGTCTGAAGCTTTCTTT	CASSLSHGGLSEAFF
NA	NA	TRBV6-5	TRBJ2-5	NA	CASSTSREIKTQYF
once	TRBD1	TRBV2	TRBJ1-1	TGTGCCAGAAATTCAGGGGGCACTGAAGCTTTCTTT	CARNSGGTEAFF
NA	NA	TRBV5-5	TRBJ1-3	TGTGCCAGCAGCCCCGGACCGACCTCTGGAAACACCATATATTTT	CASSPGPTSGNTIYF
few	NA	TRBV6-5	TRBJ1-3	TGTGCCAGCATGGGCACCTCCTCTGGAAACACCATATATTTT	CASMGTSSGNTIYF
NA	TRBD2	TRBV4-2	TRBJ2-1	TGTGCCAGCAGCCATATCGTGGTCGGGCGGGAGGGGGAGCAGTTCTTC	CASSHIVVGREGEQFF
NA	TRBD1	TRBV6-5	TRBJ2-7	TGTGCCAGCAGTCACTACCGGGACAGGGCCGAGCAGTACTTC	CASSHYRDRAEQYF
NA	NA	TRBV5-1	TRBJ1-1	TGCGCCAGCAGCTTGGAGGGGTTGGGCGGGTACACTGAAGCTTTCTTT	CASSLEGLGGYTEAFF
once	NA	TRBV29-1	TRBJ1-3	TGCAGCGTTGAGTTGGGCAACACCATATATTTT	CSVELGNTIYF
NA	TRBD2	TRBV5-6	TRBJ2-2	TGTGCCAGCAGCGCCGGGACTAGAGGGACCGGGGAGCTGTTTTTT	CASSAGTRGTGELFF
NA	TRBD2	TRBV11-2	TRBJ2-1	TGTGCCAGCAGCCTCGGGGGGAGGTATGAGCAGTTCTTC	CASSLGGRYEQFF
NA	NA	TRBV6-1	TRBJ2-5	TGTGCCAGCATTGGTGGGCGTTGGGAGACCCAGTACTTC	CASIGGRWETQYF
NA	TRBD2	TRBV5-4	TRBJ2-5	TGTGCCAGCAGACCTGGACTAGCGGGCCTGCAAGAGACCCAGTACTTC	CASRPGLAGLQETQYF
NA	NA	TRBV4-1	TRBJ2-3	TGCGCCAGCAGCCCCTCCGGAGTGCAAGATACGCAGTATTTT	CASSPSGVQDTQYF
few	NA	TRBV30	TRBJ1-2	TGTGCCTGGAGGGGTCCTTTCTATGGCTACACCTTC	CAWRGPFYGYTF
NA	NA	TRBV29-1	TRBJ1-1	TGCAGCGTTGAAGGGAAAATGAACACTGAAGCTTTCTTT	CSVEGKMNTEAFF
NA	TRBD1	TRBV7-9	TRBJ2-6	TGTGCCAGCAGCAGCCGGACAGGGTCCGCCCAAAATGGGGCCAACGTCCTGACTTTC	CASSSRTGSAQNGANVLTF
NA	TRBD2	TRBV27	TRBJ2-1	TGTGCCAGCAGTCAGAGAGAAGGACTAGCGGGTGCCTACAATGAGCAGTTCTTC	CASSQREGLAGAYNEQFF
NA	TRBD1	TRBV9	TRBJ1-2	TGTGCCAGCAGCGTCTCGGGACAGTTCGGGGCTAACTATGGCTACACCTTC	CASSVSGQFGANYGYTF
NA	NA	TRBV5-6	TRBJ2-6	TGTGCCAGCAGCCCCGATTGGGGACCCGGGGCCAACGTCCTGACTTTC	CASSPDWGPGANVLTF
NA	NA	TRBV6-1	TRBJ1-2	TGTGCCAGCAGTGGGGTCCGTCAGGAGGTCCATGGCTACACCTTC	CASSGVRQEVHGYTF